The T cell receptor (beta chain) under discussion was sequenced for a study of regulatory T cells in long-lasting Graves disease. This CDR3 is 14 amino acids long. Germline CDR1 is MDHEN and CDR2 is SYDVKM. Trimming took 6 bases from V and 5 from J; bases not matched to a gene: 8. General study results and limits: Sampling was limited to peripheral blood rather than thyroid tissue. For persistent Graves' patients, TCR diversity was lower than for newly diagnosed ones.

Time point defined: persistent/refractory GD, antithyroid drugs over 5 years with positive TRAb. PBMCs were the source of the RNA used for TCR sequencing. This clonotype showed up many times. Antigen unknown. Combining iRepertoire HTBI primers with Arm-PCR of CDR3 regions, the authors built TCR beta libraries. Study processing details: The identification of approximately 62 TRBV and some 15 TRBJ segments was made across samples. Each CDR3 protein gets one entry after TCRdb re-called the multiplex PCR reads with MiXCR. None of the V and J calls come from the authors' own analysis; TCRdb made them. The data show 300,000 to 400,000 distinct CDR3 sequences, around 19% seen once.

Here the sequenced sample was peripheral blood mononuclear cells (PBMCs), taken when the disease was refractory, from a patient treated with antithyroid drugs. The origin of this receptor is a female donor with Graves disease. The chain carries TRBV28 and TRBJ2-7; 9 bases are a match to TRBD2. The CDR3 DNA sequence: TGTGCCAGCAGCGAGGGACTAGCCCTCCACGAGCAGTACTTC. Residues: CASSEGLALHEQYF.